This T cell receptor (beta chain) derives from a study of cytomegalovirus exposure and HLA in healthy donors. The CDR3 spans 16 residues. The trim removed 6 bases at V and 6 bases at J, leaving 10 bases unmatched. CDR1 and CDR2 from the germline V gene are LNHDA and SQIVND (reference sequence). The PCR employed 60 Vbeta primers together with 13 Jbeta primers. Generated by immunoSEQ multiplex PCR, the TCRdb table keeps only in-frame clones and is missing some. The sample contains about 31,000 clones, 35% to 55% of which appear only once. This clone was observed a handful of times. The sequence came from a woman in her fifties or sixties in good health and CMV-seronegative. Sequencing used PBMCs. The chain links TRBV19 to TRBJ2-3; 12 nucleotides line up with TRBD2. Here the CDR3 reads CASRKGLAGPPDTQYF. The CDR3 DNA sequence: TGTGCCAGTAGAAAAGGACTAGCGGGGCCCCCGGATACGCAGTATTTT.